These 5 T cell receptor beta chains were sequenced from one sample in a study of blood T cell repertoires in COVID-19 (dated by TCRdb to between 2020 and 2021). Receptor amplification or capture employed the immunoSEQ multiplex PCR assay. TCRdb took this table from immuneACCESS and kept in-frame rearrangements with V and J called. Such tables lack part of the clones; where checked against another copy, unresolved V genes explain under half of the gap, and the rest is unexplained. The sample table records approximately 100,000 clones; around nine tenths of these occur just once. More than 4.5% of the sample belongs to the ten largest clones. Specimen: peripheral blood. The source of these receptors is a human donor in a cohort sampled during active COVID-19.

The V gene is TRBV9, the J gene TRBJ2-2; D is perhaps TRBD1 (5 bases). V was trimmed by 4 bases and J by 0 bases, leaving 13 bases between them. This CDR3 has 16 residues. Germline loops: CDR1 SGDLS, CDR2 YYNGEE. The CDR3 loop is CASSPRQSSNTGELFF. The CDR3 coding sequence is TGTGCCAGCAGCCCACGACAGAGTTCGAACACCGGGGAGCTGTTTTTT.

The chain is built from TRBV2 and TRBJ2-1, with 7 nucleotides matching TRBD2. The CDR3 spans 13 residues. V lost 4 bases to trimming and J lost 5 bases; unmatched junction nucleotides: 2. Germline CDR1 and CDR2: SNHLY and FYNNEI. The CDR3 here is CASSVREDNEQFF. The CDR3 DNA is TGTGCCAGCAGTGTTCGGGAGGACAATGAGCAGTTCTTC.

This sequence joins TRBV29-1 and TRBJ1-1; D possibly corresponds to TRBD1 (6 bases). Germline V gene sequence: CDR1 SQVTM, CDR2 ANQGSEA. Trimming took off 4 bases at V and 4 bases at J, with 13 bases between the two ends. This CDR3 comprises 13 residues. CDR3 DNA: TGCAGCGTTGGCAACAGGGCGGGCACTGAAGCTTTCTTT. Its protein is CSVGNRAGTEAFF.

The chain combines TRBV5-4 with TRBJ2-5; a weak D match, TRBD2 (6 bases). Trimming took 0 bases from V and 3 from J, leaving 6 bases between them. CDR3 size: 13 residues. CDR1 is SGHNT, CDR2 YYREEE, per germline (reference sequence). The CDR3 here is CASSLGGKETQYF. CDR3 bases: TGTGCCAGCAGCTTGGGCGGGAAAGAGACCCAGTACTTC.

This chain links TRBV7-9 with TRBJ1-2; 7 bases agree with TRBD1. The CDR3 covers 14 residues. Per the germline V gene, CDR1 is SEHNR and CDR2 is FQNEAQ (reference sequence). With 5 bases clipped from V and 4 bases from J, the junction kept 7 bases outside the gene matches. CDR3: CASSGRGMGYGYTF. The CDR3, as DNA: TGTGCCAGCAGCGGCAGGGGGATGGGCTATGGCTACACCTTC.